The T cell receptor (beta chain) under discussion was sequenced for a study of cytotoxic CD8 clonotypes in ibrutinib-treated CLL (dated by TCRdb to about 2021). In the study overall: The cohort included around 15 treatment-naive and ten to twelve relapsed/refractory patients; about 17 were IGHV unmutated. Responses were partial in some 24 patients and complete in 2; after median approximately 69 months follow-up, about 14 stayed in remission and around 12 progressed. The response samples were drawn at a median of 12 months into treatment, with a range of about 6 to 40 months. On average, each sample had about 250,000 productive templates and approximately 85,000 productive rearrangements. Longitudinal samples were available for about 30% of the roughly 90 trial participants. Cryopreserved peripheral blood mononuclear cells were obtained before treatment, at response, and at either sustained remission or disease progression.

The CDR3 covers 15 residues, taking in both the cysteine and the phenylalanine. Just CDR3 DNA is preserved here, 45 bases in frame from base 1. Trimming takes 2 bases from V and 3 bases from J, and the germline ends sit 14 bases apart. The germline V gene yields MDHEN for CDR1 and SYDVKM for CDR2. For TCR beta library preparation, about 2.1 micrograms of genomic DNA were extracted from the cryopreserved PBMCs. Longitudinal blood samples from CLL patients receiving ibrutinib monotherapy were subjected to high-throughput TCR beta sequencing. The patients took part in an open-label, single-center phase 2 trial of ibrutinib monotherapy. The investigation overall reported the following: Baseline clonality was found to be higher than that of age-matched healthy donors and was strongly correlated with circulating CD8+ T-cell counts. Sampling times were not matched between patients in sustained remission and patients whose disease was progressing, and lymph node repertoires were not examined. At ibrutinib response clonality went up, during sustained remission it held steady, and at progression it dropped back toward baseline. Public clonotypes were rare and either contracted or stayed stable during treatment, and the rise in clonality at ibrutinib response reflected the expansion of private clonotypes.

Comment on this clone: Its antigen is currently not known. Qualities for individual bases were not recorded, and no much larger clone is one base off.

A MiSeq instrument was used for deep resolution sequencing, which targeted depths ranging from 1 in 1 million up to 1 in 200,000 T cells, with coverage averaging 10x for each clonotype. The immunoSEQ hsTCRB Kit was used to generate the TCR beta libraries. In the source study's methods: The data were analyzed with ImmunoSEQ Analyzer and ImmunoSEQ Data Assistant, and V, D and J gene assignments followed IMGT definitions. Clonality, which ranges from 0 to 1, was calculated by subtracting the normalized Shannon entropy of productive rearrangement frequencies from one. Only overrepresented clonotypes making up at least 0.05% of the repertoire of each patient were included in the public clonotype analysis. Thirteen repertoires from age-matched healthy donors, obtained from immuneACCESS, served as clonality controls. In TCRdb, the immuneACCESS table is reduced to in-frame sequences with V and J assigned. These tables do not hold every clone; where another copy was compared, an unresolved V gene accounts for under half, and the others remain unexplained. Clonal size and the V and J genes are those of that table, whereas D and trimming came from the DNA. Counted in this sample were tens of thousands of clones; just over 85% of them appeared once. Around 5.4% of the sample goes to the ten largest clones.

Recombination linked TRBV28 to TRBJ2-7; a confident D gene designation cannot be given. Sequencing was performed on PBMCs, taken before ibrutinib treatment. The source is a human donor with chronic lymphocytic leukemia. This receptor has the CDR3 CASSLSLAGNYEQYF. The DNA is TGTGCCAGCAGTTTAAGTCTGGCCGGAAACTACGAGCAGTACTTC.